The 21 T cell receptor beta chains reported below all come from one sample, sequenced in a study of blood T cells in healthy people across ages. A sample-barcoded 5' primer and a J-beta primer mix were used in a second PCR of about 6 to 11 cycles. Each CDR3 protein gets one entry after TCRdb re-called the 5' RACE reads with MiXCR. Altogether roughly 640,000 distinct CDR3 sequences are present, about 28% being singletons, with the ten largest covering 15% to 19%. Sequences were obtained from blood. The source is an elderly woman in good health.

The V and J genes are TRBV30 and TRBJ2-4; maybe TRBD2 (6 bases). V was trimmed by 5 bases and J by 15 bases, leaving 14 bases between them. The germline CDR1 and CDR2 sequences are GTSNPN and SVGIG (reference sequence). CDR3 size: 10 residues. CDR3 nucleotides: TGTGCCTGGGGAGGGAGGAATCGGTACTTC. It is translated as CAWGGRNRYF.

As for this clonotype: An end of the junction differs from the germline gene, which may be a read error. The chain employs TRBV5-4 and TRBJ1-1; TRBD1 is a possible D gene (5 bases). Germline V lookup: CDR1 SGHNT, CDR2 YYREEE (reference sequence). CDR3 length: 13 residues. The CDR3 is CASSSPGNTEACF. The CDR3 region has the DNA TGTGCCAGCAGCTCGCCAGGGAACACTGAAGCTTGCTTT.

This chain uses TRBV30 with TRBJ1-5; the D gene is possibly TRBD1 (6 bases). The CDR3 has 12 residues. Trimming shortened V by 0 bases and J by 10 bases, and 10 bases separated the two germline ends. Per germline, CDR1 GTSNPN and CDR2 SVGIG (reference sequence). CDR3: CAWSVQGGPQHF. For the CDR3, the DNA is TGTGCCTGGAGTGTACAGGGAGGACCCCAGCATTTT. The full variable domain, rest sourced from reference TRBV30 and TRBJ1-5, is SQTIHQWPATLVQPVGSPLSLECTVEGTSNPNLYWYRQAAGRGLQLLFYSVGIGQISSEVPQNLSASRPQDRQFILSSKKLLLSDSGFYLCAWSVQGGPQHFGDGTRLSIL.

This sequence joins TRBV20-1 and TRBJ1-1; D unclear. This CDR3 is built from 12 residues. The V gene lost 0 bases and the J gene lost 5 bases, with 7 bases spanning the gap. Germline loops: CDR1 DFQATT, CDR2 SNEGSKA (reference sequence). Written as DNA, the CDR3 is TGCAGTGCTAGAGAGTGGCGGACTGAAGCTTTCTTT. Translating gives CSAREWRTEAFF.

J is TRBJ1-2 and V is TRBV4-2; TRBD1 is a possible D gene (5 bases). Trimming shortened V by 2 bases and J by 4 bases, and 17 bases separated the two germline ends. CDR3 length equals 16 residues. Per germline, CDR1 LGHNA and CDR2 YNFKEQ. This CDR3 reads CASSQFQGREVYGYTF. The CDR3, as DNA: TGTGCCAGCAGCCAATTTCAGGGCAGGGAGGTCTATGGCTACACCTTC.

This clonotype came up many times. The chain has TRBV20-1 and TRBJ1-1, with D possibly TRBD1 on 5 matching bases. The V gene lost 3 bases and the J gene lost 4 bases, with 15 bases spanning the gap. Germline-derived CDR1 and CDR2 are DFQATT and SNEGSKA (reference sequence). The CDR3 extends over 14 amino acids. CDR3 DNA: TGCAGTGCTAGCCCCTCTATCGGGGGCACTGAAGCTTTCTTT. Translation: CSASPSIGGTEAFF.

CDR3 nucleotides: TGTGCCAGCAGCGTGGAGGACAGCGCTAACACTGAAGCTTTCTTT. This codes for CASSVEDSANTEAFF. The gene calls are TRBV9 and TRBJ1-1; tentatively, D is TRBD1 (6 bases). The CDR3 has 15 residues. The V gene's germline CDR1 is SGDLS and CDR2 YYNGEE. V lost 2 bases and J lost 2, with 13 bases in between.

The CDR3 here is CASSSGIGYGELFF. The DNA of the CDR3 is TGTGCCAGCAGTTCCGGAATAGGCTACGGGGAGCTGTTTTTT. The rearrangement links TRBV12-3 or TRBV12-4 to TRBJ2-2, with D hard to call. The CDR3 runs 14 residues. V lost 4 bases and J lost 7, with 13 bases in between.

This clonotype was recorded many times. This chain connects TRBV7-2 to TRBJ1-5, with TRBD1 matching over 9 bases. The CDR3 runs to 17 residues. V lost 1 base and J lost 3; bases outside the gene matches: 7. Germline V gives CDR1 SGHTA, CDR2 FQGNSA. The DNA of the CDR3 is TGTGCCAGCAGCTTAGGACCACAGGGGGCAAACAATCAGCCCCAGCATTTT. This encodes CASSLGPQGANNQPQHF.

The V gene is TRBV18, the J gene TRBJ2-1; 9 nucleotides align to TRBD2. The trim removed 3 bases at V and 10 bases at J, leaving 7 bases unmatched. This CDR3 has 14 amino acids. Germline CDR1 KGHSH, CDR2 LQKENI. CDR3 sequence (DNA): TGTGCCAGCTCACCGGATTTGGCGGGGGGGGAGCAGTTCTTC. Amino acid sequence: CASSPDLAGGEQFF.

The table lists this clonotype with a few counts. A much larger clone is a single base away; this may be a read error. The rearrangement uses TRBV6-1 and TRBJ2-4; 10 nucleotides line up with TRBD2. The J call is in doubt because the DNA end fits TRBJ2-5 better. CDR3 length: 14 residues. Germline lookup yields CDR1 MNHNS and CDR2 SASEGT. For the CDR3, the DNA is TGTGCCCGCAGATCAGCGGGGGGGCTTGAGACCCAGTACTTC. Protein product: CARRSAGGLETQYF.

This clonotype was observed a handful of times. Just one base apart from a much larger clone, this may be a read error. The genes are TRBV7-2 and TRBJ2-1; no clear D gene. With 8 bases removed from V and 8 bases from J, the gap between germline ends came to 16 bases. The CDR3 covers 13 residues. Germline V gene data show CDR1 as SGHTA and CDR2 as FQGNSA. In DNA form, the CDR3 reads TGTGCCAGCCTCAGGCCTAGTCGCGATGAGCAGTTCTTC. It codes for CASLRPSRDEQFF. The variable domain in full, completed from reference TRBV7-2 and TRBJ2-1, reads GAGVSQSPSNKVTEKGKDVELRCDPISGHTALYWYRQSLGQGLEFLIYFQGNSAPDKSGLPSDRFSAERTGGSVSTLTIQRTQQEDSAVYLCASLRPSRDEQFFGPGTRLTVL.

This clonotype was recorded many times. This chain links TRBV12-3 or TRBV12-4 with TRBJ2-3, with 9 bases identical to TRBD1. CDR3 size: 16 residues. V shed 0 bases and J 6 bases; nucleotides not matched to a gene: 7. CDR3 in amino acids: CASSLAGTGISDTQYF. The CDR3 nucleotides read TGTGCCAGCAGTTTAGCCGGGACAGGGATATCGGATACGCAGTATTTT.

With regard to this clonotype: A read error is possible here, since a much larger clone lies one base away. DNA for the CDR3: TGTGCCAGCAGTGCTTACACACCAGCCTACGAGCAGTACTTC. The encoded protein is CASSAYTPAYEQYF. This chain links TRBV6-1 with TRBJ2-7, with D uncertain. V was clipped by 4 bases and J by 2 bases, with 12 bases between them. Germline loops: CDR1 MNHNS, CDR2 SASEGT. The CDR3 extends over 14 amino acids.

In this sample, this clonotype turned up many times. The V and J genes are TRBV20-1 and TRBJ2-7; TRBD2 matches at 8 bases. Trimming removed 1 base from V and 4 bases from J; junction bases left unmatched: 6. This CDR3 spans 14 amino acids. Germline V gene sequence: CDR1 DFQATT, CDR2 SNEGSKA (reference sequence). The CDR3, as DNA: TGCAGTGCTAGAGCCCTGACTAGCGAGTACGAGCAGTACTTC. The encoded protein is CSARALTSEYEQYF.

As regards this clonotype: A much larger clone is a single base away; this may be a read error. The chain is built from TRBV28 and TRBJ2-5; 9 nucleotides align to TRBD1. The CDR3 has 16 residues. J lost 11 bases, V lost 6 bases, and 19 bases had no gene match. Germline assignment: CDR1 MDHEN and CDR2 SYDVKM. CDR3 loop: CASSLGPGTGNNEQYF. Here the CDR3 DNA reads TGTGCCAGCAGCCTCGGCCCCGGGACAGGGAACAATGAGCAGTACTTC.

This clonotype was picked up many times. The rearrangement joins TRBV20-1 to TRBJ2-4; TRBD1 might be the D (6 bases). From germline, CDR1 is DFQATT and CDR2 SNEGSKA (reference sequence). With 2 bases removed from V and 8 bases from J, the gap between germline ends came to 13 bases. The CDR3 has 13 amino acids. For the CDR3, the DNA is TGCAGTGCTAGAAGTCAGGGGAATGACATTCAGTACTTC. It specifies CSARSQGNDIQYF.

The V and J genes are TRBV4-1 and TRBJ2-1, with TRBD1 matching over 7 bases. Losses at the gene ends were 8 bases for V and 7 bases for J; bases not matched to a gene: 5. This CDR3 is built from 12 residues. CDR1 MGHRA and CDR2 YSYEKL come from the germline V gene. The CDR3 DNA follows: TGCGCCAGCCTACAGGGGTTAAATGAGCAGTTCTTC. It specifies CASLQGLNEQFF.

The genes are TRBV28 and TRBJ1-6; D not resolved. Germline-derived CDR1 and CDR2 are MDHEN and SYDVKM. CDR3 length: 15 amino acids. Between the trimmed V and J ends, which lost 2 bases and 3 bases, there was a span of 8 bases. CDR3 in amino acids: CASSLGMDYNSPLHF. The DNA of the CDR3 is TGTGCCAGCAGTTTAGGGATGGACTATAATTCACCCCTCCACTTT.

This clonotype has more than one count but fewer than ten. The chain uses TRBV7-3 and TRBJ2-2, with TRBD2 matching 7 bases. With 6 bases clipped from V and 4 bases from J, the junction kept 11 bases outside the gene matches. The CDR3 runs to 16 residues. The germline CDR1 and CDR2 sequences are SGHTA and FQGTGA. The CDR3 loop reads CASSPLWGRVTGELFF. CDR3 nucleotides: TGTGCCAGCAGTCCTCTATGGGGGAGGGTCACCGGGGAGCTGTTTTTT.

This clonotype was recorded many times. V usage is TRBV6-5 and J usage is TRBJ1-5, with a tentative D call TRBD1 (5 bases). The CDR3 length is 15 residues. Trimming removed 4 bases from V and 4 bases from J, with 14 bases in between. CDR1 MNHEY and CDR2 SVGAGI come from the germline V gene. CDR3 sequence: CASSSGHLTNQPQHF. CDR3 nucleotides: TGTGCCAGCAGTTCCGGACACCTTACAAATCAGCCCCAGCATTTT.